These 13 T cell receptor beta chains were all obtained from the same sample, sequenced in a study of tumor and adjacent non-tumor tissue in lung cancer. Three rounds of nested PCR, following a modified ARM-PCR protocol, produced the TCRbeta library. MiXCR was run by TCRdb on the multiplex PCR reads, yielding one entry per CDR3 protein. Seen here are tens of thousands of distinct CDR3 sequences, under 70% observed once, and the top ten hold about a quarter. No cell sorting was done before RNA was extracted from the tissue. Distant lung tissue was collected more than 3 cm away from the tumor edge. The material sequenced was distant non-tumor lung tissue. The receptors come from a woman aged 45-65 years with non-small cell lung cancer.

A remark on this clonotype: This sequence may be a read error, since a much larger clone differs from it by one base. The DNA of the CDR3 is TGTGCCATCAGTGAAGCGCCCCGGGACAGAAAACTGTTTTTT. Its translation: CAISEAPRDRKLFF. The chain couples TRBV6-1 to TRBJ1-4; 7 bases agree with TRBD1. This CDR3 region has 14 residues. Germline lookup yields CDR1 MNHNS and CDR2 SASEGT.

This clonotype was seen just once. This chain links TRBV20-1 with TRBJ2-1, with 7 bases aligning to TRBD2. V was clipped by 8 bases and J by 12 bases; unmatched bases: 22. This CDR3 has 15 residues. Germline V lookup: CDR1 DFQATT, CDR2 SNEGSKA (reference sequence). The CDR3 spells CSTQSPSGRDYVQFF. The CDR3 nucleotides are TGCAGTACTCAATCTCCTAGCGGAAGGGACTATGTGCAGTTCTTC.

Remarks on this clonotype: Being one base from a much bigger clone, this may be a read error. The CDR3 carries no conserved terminal phenylalanine or tryptophan, so it likely arises from a read error. The J gene is TRBJ2-7, the V gene TRBV30; 7 nucleotides agree with TRBD2. V was pared by 4 bases and J by 4 bases, with 13 bases of the junction left unmatched. Germline lookup yields CDR1 GTSNPN and CDR2 SVGIG (reference sequence). The CDR3 spans 15 residues. The CDR3 loop reads CAWTPGTGRGYEQYI. Here the CDR3 DNA reads TGTGCCTGGACCCCCGGGACCGGGCGGGGGTACGAGCAGTACATC.

With respect to this clonotype: With a much larger clone just one base away, this may be a read error. The chain links TRBV6-2 or TRBV6-3 to TRBJ2-3; D call uncertain. Trimming shortened V by 6 bases and J by 4 bases, and 14 bases separated the two germline ends. The length of the CDR3 is 14 residues. Germline V CDR1 and CDR2: MNHEY, SVGEGT. The CDR3 DNA reads TGTGCCAGCAGGCCGGGCAGCCAGCCAGATACGCAGTATTTT. Encoded protein: CASRPGSQPDTQYF.

This clonotype showed up just once. A much larger clone differs from this one at a single base, so this may be a read error. The rearrangement joins TRBV5-4 to TRBJ2-5; 8 positions agree with TRBD1. Per germline, CDR1 SGHNT and CDR2 YYREEE (reference sequence). The CDR3 has 15 amino acids. CDR3 protein: CASSVPGQAVKTPYF. The CDR3 DNA reads TGTGCCAGCAGCGTTCCGGGACAGGCCGTGAAGACCCCGTACTTC.

As regards this clonotype: At one end the junction does not follow the germline gene, possibly because of a read error. The rearrangement joins TRBV4-1 to TRBJ2-3, with a tentative D call TRBD2 (6 bases). From germline, CDR1 is MGHRA and CDR2 YSYEKL. CDR3 length equals 15 residues. CDR3 sequence reads: CASSQTGVRTDMQYF. DNA of the CDR3: TGCGCCAGCAGCCAGACGGGAGTACGCACAGATATGCAGTATTTT.

Of note for this clonotype: With a much larger clone just one base away, this may be a read error. The genes are TRBV20-1 and TRBJ2-3, with 9 nucleotides matching TRBD2. Germline loops: CDR1 DFQATT, CDR2 SNEGSKA (reference sequence). V was clipped by 6 bases and J by 10 bases; unmatched bases: 8. The CDR3 loop spans 12 amino acids. The CDR3 here is CSADSGSDAQYF. CDR3 in DNA: TGCAGTGCAGATAGCGGGAGTGATGCGCAGTATTTT.

With respect to this clonotype: This may come from a read error, since a much larger clone is one base off. The rearrangement links TRBV20-1 to TRBJ1-4; no reliable D call. The CDR3 contains 15 residues. Germline CDR1 and CDR2: DFQATT and SNEGSKA (reference sequence). The DNA of the CDR3 is TGCAGTGCCAGACACCCCGGGTCGACGAATGAAAAACTGTTGTTT. The encoded protein is CSARHPGSTNEKLLF.

Remarks on this clonotype: A much larger clonotype is one base distant, so this may be a read error. The rearrangement links TRBV12-3 or TRBV12-4 to TRBJ2-7; TRBD2 matches at 8 bases. The CDR3 has 13 amino acids. This CDR3 reads CVSSPGGDGEQYF. DNA for the CDR3: TGTGTCAGCAGTCCGGGGGGGGACGGCGAGCAGTACTTC.

This clonotype appeared many times. This chain uses TRBV7-2 with TRBJ1-2, with D uncertain. The germline V gene has CDR1 SGHTA and CDR2 FQGNSA. The CDR3 has 14 amino acids. The germline V and J ends were trimmed by 2 bases and 1 base, with 8 bases remaining between them. CDR3 sequence reads: CASSLMQSNYGYTF. CDR3 bases: TGTGCCAGCAGCTTAATGCAGAGTAACTATGGCTACACCTTC. The full variable domain, completed using reference TRBV7-2 and TRBJ1-2, is GAGVSQSPSNKVTEKGKDVELRCDPISGHTALYWYRQSLGQGLEFLIYFQGNSAPDKSGLPSDRFSAERTGGSVSTLTIQRTQQEDSAVYLCASSLMQSNYGYTFGSGTRLTVV.

This clonotype was counted once. A read error is possible here, since a much larger clone lies one base away. The chain carries TRBV29-1 and TRBJ2-5; either TRBD1 or TRBD2 may supply D (5 bases each). The germline gives CDR1 SQVTM, CDR2 ANQGSEA. The CDR3 loop spans 12 amino acids. CDR3 loop: CSAEDSGETQYF. Here the CDR3 DNA reads TGCAGCGCTGAAGACAGCGGTGAGACCCAGTACTTC.

This clonotype has a single count. The chain links TRBV6-2 or TRBV6-3 to TRBJ1-2, with 9 bases fitting TRBD1. This CDR3 has 14 residues. The V and J ends lost 10 bases and 6 bases, in that order; junction bases with no gene match: 12. Germline lookup yields CDR1 MNHEY and CDR2 SVGEGT. The chain's CDR3 is CANSRGQGQNGYTF. The CDR3, as DNA: TGTGCCAATAGCCGCGGACAGGGGCAGAATGGCTACACCTTC.

Judged by abundance, this clonotype is medium-sized. V is TRBV6-2 or TRBV6-3 and J is TRBJ1-1; maybe TRBD1 (6 bases). This CDR3 is 13 amino acids long. The V and J ends lost 0 bases and 5 bases respectively, with 7 bases between them. The germline gives CDR1 MNHEY, CDR2 SVGEGT. The CDR3 spells CASSYSRGTEAFF. The DNA for the CDR3 is TGTGCCAGCAGTTACTCGAGGGGGACTGAAGCTTTCTTT.